Below, 12 T cell receptor beta chains from the same sample are listed, as sequenced in a study of spatial heterogeneity in lung cancer. Study-wide results and caveats: Within tumors, counts of expanded alpha and beta TCRs tracked tumor mutation counts.

TCRdb re-called the 5' RACE reads with MiXCR, one entry per CDR3 protein. The sample lists tens of thousands of distinct CDR3 sequences; under 6.5% were seen once. The sample's time point: sample taken at primary tumor resection. These receptors have no known antigen. Specimen: lung tumor tissue, collected at surgery. The receptor set was obtained from a male donor with early-stage non-small cell lung cancer.

In its sample, this clonotype was seen many times. This chain joins TRBV5-1 and TRBJ2-5; possible D gene TRBD2, 6 bases. The CDR3 is made up of 14 amino acids. V gave up 1 base and J gave up 5 bases, with 12 bases separating them. Germline V lookup: CDR1 SGHRS, CDR2 YFSETQ. The CDR3 nucleotides are TGCGCCAGCAGCTTGTCCTACAGCGGGGAGACCCAGTACTTC. Encoded protein: CASSLSYSGETQYF.

This clonotype has at least ten counts. The junction departs from germline at one end; a sequencing error may be responsible. J is TRBJ2-5 and V is TRBV3-1, with D possibly being TRBD1 (6 bases). This CDR3 spans 16 amino acids. Germline-derived CDR1 and CDR2 are LGHDT and YNNKEL (reference sequence). CDR3 DNA: TGTGCCAGCAGCCAAGGGGGGCAGCCAGCACAAGTGACCCAGTACTTC. Translated: CASSQGGQPAQVTQYF.

This clonotype was counted at least ten times. J is TRBJ1-2 and V is TRBV11-2; unclear D gene. Germline V gene sequence: CDR1 SGHAT, CDR2 FQNNGV. The CDR3 sequence is 13 residues long. The V gene lost 6 bases and the J gene lost 7 bases, with 15 bases spanning the gap. CDR3 sequence (DNA): TGTGCCAGCAGTCCGGACGGCATCTCTGGCTACACCTTC. Translating it yields CASSPDGISGYTF. Filled out from reference TRBV11-2 and TRBJ1-2, the complete variable domain reads EAGVAQSPRYKIIEKRQSVAFWCNPISGHATLYWYQQILGQGPKLLIQFQNNGVVDDSQLPKDRFSAERLKGVDSTLKIQPAKLEDSAVYLCASSPDGISGYTFGSGTRLTVV.

This clonotype is termed medium-sized. This chain uses TRBV12-3 or TRBV12-4 with TRBJ2-1, with D possibly being TRBD2 (6 bases). Trimming cost V 5 bases and J 4 bases, with 15 bases left between them. The CDR3 loop spans 15 amino acids. As DNA, the CDR3 is TGTGCCAGCAGTCGTGGGGGGTTATTATACAATGAGCAGTTCTTC. It encodes CASSRGGLLYNEQFF.

This clonotype has a count of ten or more. The chain links TRBV23-1 to TRBJ2-3; 7 nucleotides agree with TRBD2. Being an ORF, TRBV23-1 has a function that is uncertain. The trim removed 10 bases at V and 4 bases at J, leaving 11 bases unmatched. CDR3 length equals 14 residues. CDR3 DNA: TGCGCCAACCCAGCGGGGCGTTCCCCAGATACGCAGTATTTT. As protein: CANPAGRSPDTQYF.

This clonotype has more than one count but fewer than ten. DNA for the CDR3: TGCAGTGCTACGACTAGCGGGAGAATTTATGAGCAGTTCTTC. Translation gives CSATTSGRIYEQFF. V usage is TRBV20-1 and J usage is TRBJ2-1, with 12 nucleotides matching TRBD2. Germline V lookup: CDR1 DFQATT, CDR2 SNEGSKA (reference sequence). J lost 8 bases, V lost 4 bases, and 6 bases had no gene match. The CDR3 is 14 residues long.

This clonotype was picked up many times. The rearrangement joins TRBV20-1 to TRBJ2-3, with 7 bases fitting TRBD1. CDR3 length equals 15 residues. From germline, CDR1 is DFQATT and CDR2 SNEGSKA (reference sequence). V dropped 5 bases and J dropped 5; count of bases not matched to a gene: 13. In nucleotides, the CDR3 is TGCAGTGCTGCGGAAGGGGGCGTAAATGGAGATACGCAGTATTTT. This encodes CSAAEGGVNGDTQYF.

This clonotype was picked up many times. The rearrangement joins TRBV7-2 to TRBJ2-3; D not resolved. The germline V gene has CDR1 SGHTA and CDR2 FQGNSA. The CDR3 is 14 amino acids. V lost 5 bases, J lost 4 bases, and 13 bases lay in between. Written as DNA, the CDR3 is TGTGCCAGCAGCCCCCAACCGGGTGCAGATACGCAGTATTTT. Translating gives CASSPQPGADTQYF.

This clonotype has ten or more counts. V gene TRBV5-1 combines with J gene TRBJ1-4, with TRBD1 identical over 7 bases. Germline trimming cut 5 bases from V and 8 bases from J; bases unmatched to any gene: 12. Germline values: CDR1 SGHRS, CDR2 YFSETQ. The CDR3 spans 15 residues. This CDR3 reads CASRPGQAPGEKLFF. CDR3 nucleotide sequence: TGCGCCAGCAGACCCGGACAGGCCCCAGGGGAAAAACTGTTTTTT. Full variable domain (missing parts from reference TRBV5-1 and TRBJ1-4): KAGVTQTPRYLIKTRGQQVTLSCSPISGHRSVSWYQQTPGQGLQFLFEYFSETQRNKGNFPGRFSGRQFSNSRSEMNVSTLELGDSALYLCASRPGQAPGEKLFFGSGTQLSVL.

This clonotype has a count of ten or more. The genes are TRBV20-1 and TRBJ2-2, with 8 bases aligning to TRBD1. Looked up from germline, CDR1 is DFQATT and CDR2 is SNEGSKA (reference sequence). The CDR3 spans 13 residues. J lost 6 bases, V lost 6 bases, and 6 bases had no gene match. CDR3 sequence: CSASDREPGELFF. As DNA, the CDR3 is TGCAGTGCCTCGGACAGGGAGCCCGGGGAGCTGTTTTTT.

In its sample, this clonotype was seen a few times. This rearrangement joins TRBV5-1 to TRBJ1-6; a weak D match, TRBD1 (6 bases). CDR1 SGHRS and CDR2 YFSETQ come from the germline V gene. Trimming cost V 0 bases and J 7 bases, with 17 bases left between them. The CDR3 is 17 residues long. The CDR3 here is CASSLAGQRAINSPLHF. CDR3 coding DNA: TGCGCCAGCAGCTTGGCTGGACAGCGAGCCATCAATTCACCCCTCCACTTT.

The chain is built from TRBV25-1 and TRBJ2-2, with D uncertain. V was pared by 2 bases and J by 3 bases, with 10 bases between. The CDR3 length is 15 residues. The germline gives CDR1 MGHDK, CDR2 SYGVNS. Here the CDR3 DNA reads TGTGCCAGCAGTGAAGGCGACTCTGACACCGGGGAGCTGTTTTTT. This encodes CASSEGDSDTGELFF. Full variable domain (remainder filled in from reference TRBV25-1 and TRBJ2-2): EADIYQTPRYLVIGTGKKITLECSQTMGHDKMYWYQQDPGMELHLIHYSYGVNSTEKGDLSSESTVSRIRTEHFPLTLESARPSHTSQYLCASSEGDSDTGELFFGEGSRLTVL.